This T cell receptor beta chain was recovered during a study of blood T cell repertoires in COVID-19. About the research overall: Collection of acute and convalescent COVID-19 samples took place in the United States, Italy and Spain. In each case, the material was cDNA or gDNA derived from T cells, B-cell-depleted T cells, or PBMCs.

The table lists this clone with a few counts. Per the original methods: From reference gene primer amplification, estimates of nucleated cell counts were derived. Method: immunoSEQ multiplex PCR; TCRdb's copy keeps in-frame clones and lacks some. V and J calls and clone size come straight from that table; D and trimming were deduced from the DNA. The data hold roughly 45,000 clones, with less than 90% observed a single time. The CDR3 sequence is 14 residues long. The germline V gene encodes CDR1 LGHNA and CDR2 YSLEER. The V and J ends lost 3 bases and 0 bases respectively, with 6 bases between them. This chain connects TRBV4-3 to TRBJ2-1; unclear D gene. The receptor was derived from a human donor in a cohort sampled during active COVID-19. The source material was peripheral blood. CDR3 DNA sequence: TGCGCCAGCAGCCATGTTAGCTCCTACAATGAGCAGTTCTTC. Translated, it gives CASSHVSSYNEQFF.